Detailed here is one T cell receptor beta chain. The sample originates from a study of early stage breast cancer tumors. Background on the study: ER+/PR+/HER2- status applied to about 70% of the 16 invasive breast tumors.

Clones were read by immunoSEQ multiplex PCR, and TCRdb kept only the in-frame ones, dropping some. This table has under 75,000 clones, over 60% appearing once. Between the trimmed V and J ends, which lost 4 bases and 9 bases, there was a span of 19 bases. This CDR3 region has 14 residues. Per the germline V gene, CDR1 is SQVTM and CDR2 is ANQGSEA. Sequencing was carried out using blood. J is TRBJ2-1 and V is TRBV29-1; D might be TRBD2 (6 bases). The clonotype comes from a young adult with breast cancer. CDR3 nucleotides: TGCAGCGTTGTGTGGGGGTACGGGAGTGGTGAGCAGTTCTTC. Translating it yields CSVVWGYGSGEQFF.